The clone carrying this T cell receptor (beta chain) occurred many times. Its antigen is not known. The source of the sample is a study of Graves' ophthalmopathy and Graves' hyperthyroidism. Study-level information: Researchers classed hyperthyroidism as stable given no ophthalmopathy within 18 months of follow-up. General study results and limits: Separation of ophthalmopathy from stable hyperthyroidism was achieved by a 13-signature model, at approximately 87% sensitivity and under 83% specificity.

Trimming shortened V by 3 bases and J by 1 base, and 3 bases separated the two germline ends. This CDR3 has 13 amino acids. The germline gives CDR1 SNHLY, CDR2 FYNNEI. Beta-chain TCR CDR3 regions were amplified from RNA transcripts. The workflow started with a first-round RT-PCR run with HTBI primers and then moved on to a second-round multiplex PCR. TCRdb ran MiXCR on the multiplex PCR reads and lists one entry per CDR3 protein. The repertoire holds around 1.1 million distinct CDR3 sequences, about two fifths seen once, with over 8.5% in the top ten. Included hyperthyroidism patients were aged 18 to 65 and newly diagnosed (under 2 months' duration). Excluded: other autoimmune disease, uncontrolled infection, pregnancy or lactation.

Sequenced: peripheral blood or thyroid tissue (not recorded which). The chain couples TRBV2 to TRBJ2-2; D unresolved. The receptor was derived from an adult man with Graves' hyperthyroidism. This CDR3 reads CASSEENTGELFF. CDR3 coding DNA: TGTGCCAGCAGTGAGGAGAACACCGGGGAGCTGTTTTTT.